Below, one T cell receptor (beta chain) is given with its context. Its antigen is as yet unknown. All patients picked for sequencing had shown, by flow cytometry, an expansion of CD8+CD57+ cells. As a group, the patients uniformly had severe acquired aplastic anemia. The template for TCR beta VDJ and CDR3 sequence profiling was genomic DNA. TCRdb used MiXCR to reprocess the reads, holding one entry per CDR3 protein. The sample lists fewer than 85,000 distinct CDR3 sequences, less than 85% seen once, with more than 80% in the top ten. This sample is drawn from a study of CD8+CD57+ T cells in acquired aplastic anemia. Study-wide findings and caveats: Patients and controls shared 25 to 30 CD8+ CDR3 sequences, highly expressed in patients. CD8+ Simpson's diversity showed no significant patient-control difference.

This receptor was identified in a human donor with aplastic anemia. The specimen sequenced was sorted CD4+, CD8+, or CD8+CD57+ T cells (not recorded which) from PBMCs.

In DNA, the CDR3 is TGTGCCACCTCCCGGGGGGGGCCTGGAAACACCATATATTTT. It translates to CATSRGGPGNTIYF. The chain uses TRBV19 and TRBJ1-3, with D possibly being TRBD1 (6 bases). The germline V gene has CDR1 LNHDA and CDR2 SQIVND (reference sequence). The CDR3 covers 14 residues. V was cut by 10 bases and J by 2 bases, with 15 bases left in between.